The clone carrying this T cell receptor (beta chain) was observed a few times. Antigen: not known. From the RT-PCR reads, TCRdb called clonotypes with MiXCR, one entry per CDR3 protein. The repertoire holds more than 450,000 distinct CDR3 sequences, roughly 12% seen once, with about 9.4% in the top ten. This sample was included in a study of response to subunit inactivated influenza vaccine. Study observations and caveats: There was a suggestion from the authors that each seasonal influenza vaccination recruits few new T cells.

The CDR3 totals 16 residues. The ends were cut back, 1 base at V and 0 bases at J, with 10 bases in the middle. Germline V gene lookup returns CDR1 LGHDT and CDR2 YNNKEL (reference sequence). The chain joins TRBV3-1 to TRBJ2-1; TRBD2 is a possible D gene (5 bases). The sequence was obtained from a man aged 45 to 65 who received an inactivated influenza vaccine. The sample in question was PBMCs from blood, obtained on the day of vaccination. The CDR3 loop reads CASSQVRGFSYNEQFF. The CDR3 region has the DNA TGTGCCAGCAGCCAAGTACGCGGGTTCTCCTACAATGAGCAGTTCTTC.